This entry is about one TCR beta chain. This entry belongs to a study of shared clonotypes between healthy human individuals. Turning to the study itself: Donors, aged 18 to 49, were two women and a few men. Three plates each covered CD4 naive and memory; CD8 naive two, CD8 memory one.

The CDR3 runs to 13 residues. The germline V gene has CDR1 WNHNN and CDR2 SYGVQD (reference sequence). Trimming removed 0 bases from V and 5 bases from J, with 8 bases in between. In the naive CD8 group, cells lacked CD45RO and were positively selected for CCR7, so terminally differentiated effector memory CD45RA+ cells were left out. Assay execution proceeded at the deep level. Sorted-subset replicate PCR reactions were performed with around 210 ng DNA, corresponding to tens of thousands of T cell genomes. Measured with immunoSEQ multiplex PCR; TCRdb has only the in-frame clones, and not every one. The sample consists of 800,000 to 950,000 clones, 96% of them appearing once.

The sample was naive CD8+ T cells sorted from blood. This chain joins TRBV10-1 and TRBJ2-7; D ambiguous. This receptor was taken from a man younger than 45 in good health. The CDR3 nucleotides are TGCGCCAGCAGTGAGTCGTTTATCCACGAGCAGTACTTC. Its protein is CASSESFIHEQYF.